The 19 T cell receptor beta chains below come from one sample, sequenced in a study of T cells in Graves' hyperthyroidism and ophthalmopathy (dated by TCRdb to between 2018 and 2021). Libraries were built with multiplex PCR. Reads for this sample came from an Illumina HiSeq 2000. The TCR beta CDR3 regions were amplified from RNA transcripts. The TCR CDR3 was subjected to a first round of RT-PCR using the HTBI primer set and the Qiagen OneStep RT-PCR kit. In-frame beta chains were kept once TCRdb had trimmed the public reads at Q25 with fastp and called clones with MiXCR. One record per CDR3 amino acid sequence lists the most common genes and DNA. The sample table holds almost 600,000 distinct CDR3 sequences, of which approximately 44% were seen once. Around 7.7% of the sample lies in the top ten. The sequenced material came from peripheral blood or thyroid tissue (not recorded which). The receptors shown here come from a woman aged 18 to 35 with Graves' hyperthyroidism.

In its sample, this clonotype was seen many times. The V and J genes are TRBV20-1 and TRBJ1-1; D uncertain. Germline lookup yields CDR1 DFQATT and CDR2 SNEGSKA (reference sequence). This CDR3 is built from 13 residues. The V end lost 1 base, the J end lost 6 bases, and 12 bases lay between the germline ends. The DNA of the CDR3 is TGCAGTGCTAGAGGAGGCCCCGCACCTGAAGCTTTCTTT. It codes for CSARGGPAPEAFF.

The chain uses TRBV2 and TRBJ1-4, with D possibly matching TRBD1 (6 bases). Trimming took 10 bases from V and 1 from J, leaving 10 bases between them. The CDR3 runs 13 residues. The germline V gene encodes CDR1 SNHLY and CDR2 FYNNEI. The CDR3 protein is CAIKGQTNEKLFF. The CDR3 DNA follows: TGTGCCATCAAGGGACAAACTAATGAAAAACTGTTTTTT.

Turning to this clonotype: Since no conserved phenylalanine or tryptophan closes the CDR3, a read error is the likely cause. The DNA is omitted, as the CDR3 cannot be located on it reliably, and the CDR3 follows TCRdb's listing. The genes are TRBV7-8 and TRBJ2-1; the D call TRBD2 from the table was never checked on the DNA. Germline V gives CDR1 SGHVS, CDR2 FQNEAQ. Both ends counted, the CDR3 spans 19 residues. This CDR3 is CASSLEGGLAGGANDEQTL.

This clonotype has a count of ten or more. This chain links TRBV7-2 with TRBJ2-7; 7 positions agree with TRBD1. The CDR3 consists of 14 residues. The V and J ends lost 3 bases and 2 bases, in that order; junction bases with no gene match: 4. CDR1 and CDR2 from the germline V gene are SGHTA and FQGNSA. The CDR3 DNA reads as TGTGCCAGCAGCTTTGGGACAGTAACCTACGAGCAGTACTTC. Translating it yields CASSFGTVTYEQYF.

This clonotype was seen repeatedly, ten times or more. The CDR3 spells CASSLEGTGGEKLFF. The CDR3 nucleotides read TGTGCCAGCAGCTTAGAAGGGACAGGGGGCGAAAAACTGTTTTTT. The gene calls are TRBV7-9 and TRBJ1-4, with 12 bases fitting TRBD1. The junction had 2 bases not matched to a gene; V was cut back by 1 base and J by 8 bases. CDR1 is SEHNR, CDR2 FQNEAQ, per germline (reference sequence). This CDR3 has 15 amino acids.

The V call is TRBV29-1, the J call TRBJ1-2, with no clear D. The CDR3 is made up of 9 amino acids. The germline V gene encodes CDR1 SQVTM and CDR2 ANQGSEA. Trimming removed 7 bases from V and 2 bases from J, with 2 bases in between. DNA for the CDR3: TGCAGCGGCAACTATGGCTACACCTTC. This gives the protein CSGNYGYTF.

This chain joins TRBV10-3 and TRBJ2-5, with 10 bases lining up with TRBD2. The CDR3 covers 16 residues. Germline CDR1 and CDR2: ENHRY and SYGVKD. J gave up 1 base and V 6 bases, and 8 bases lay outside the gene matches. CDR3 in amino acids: CAIRPGTSATQETQYF. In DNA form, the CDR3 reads TGTGCCATCAGACCCGGGACTAGCGCCACCCAAGAGACCCAGTACTTC.

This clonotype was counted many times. This CDR3 is CAINAGAFGNTIYF. CDR3 in DNA: TGTGCCATCAATGCGGGGGCCTTCGGAAACACCATATATTTT. This chain joins TRBV10-3 and TRBJ1-3; D might be TRBD1 (6 bases). Trimming left V 7 bases short and J 4 bases short, with 14 bases between. Germline V gene sequence: CDR1 ENHRY, CDR2 SYGVKD. The CDR3 loop spans 14 amino acids.

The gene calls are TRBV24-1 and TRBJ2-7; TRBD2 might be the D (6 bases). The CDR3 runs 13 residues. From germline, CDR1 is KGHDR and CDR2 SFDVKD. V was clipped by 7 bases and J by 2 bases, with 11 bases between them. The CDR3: CATSSAGPYEQYF. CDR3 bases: TGTGCCACCAGCTCCGCGGGGCCCTACGAGCAGTACTTC.

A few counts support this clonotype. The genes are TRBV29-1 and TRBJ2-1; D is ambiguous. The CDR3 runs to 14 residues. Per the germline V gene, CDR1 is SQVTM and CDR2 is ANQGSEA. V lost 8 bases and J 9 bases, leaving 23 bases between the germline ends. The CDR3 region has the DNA TGCAGCTCCCGAGGTCAAGGCTCCATGGTTGAGCAGTTCTTC. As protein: CSSRGQGSMVEQFF.

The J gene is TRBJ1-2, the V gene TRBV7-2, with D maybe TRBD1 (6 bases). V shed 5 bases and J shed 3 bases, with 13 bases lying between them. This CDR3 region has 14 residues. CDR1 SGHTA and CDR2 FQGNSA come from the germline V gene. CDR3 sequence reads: CASSRSGVDYGYTF. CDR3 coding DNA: TGTGCCAGCAGCAGGTCAGGGGTTGACTATGGCTACACCTTC. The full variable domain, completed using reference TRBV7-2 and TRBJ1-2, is GAGVSQSPSNKVTEKGKDVELRCDPISGHTALYWYRQSLGQGLEFLIYFQGNSAPDKSGLPSDRFSAERTGGSVSTLTIQRTQQEDSAVYLCASSRSGVDYGYTFGSGTRLTVV.

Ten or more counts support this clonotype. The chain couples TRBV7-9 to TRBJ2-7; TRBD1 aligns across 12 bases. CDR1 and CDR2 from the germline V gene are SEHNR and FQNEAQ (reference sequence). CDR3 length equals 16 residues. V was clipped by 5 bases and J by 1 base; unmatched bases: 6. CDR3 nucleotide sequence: TGTGCCAGCAGCGAGTCGGGACAGGGGGCTTCCTACGAGCAGTACTTC. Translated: CASSESGQGASYEQYF.

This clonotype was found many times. CDR3 in DNA: TGTGCCAGCAGTTCAGGCAGCGCGTCCTACGAGCAGTACTTC. Its protein is CASSSGSASYEQYF. This rearrangement joins TRBV27 to TRBJ2-7; D gene uncertain. Germline lookup yields CDR1 MNHEY and CDR2 SMNVEV (reference sequence). Trimming shortened V by 4 bases and J by 1 base, and 11 bases separated the two germline ends. CDR3 length equals 14 residues.

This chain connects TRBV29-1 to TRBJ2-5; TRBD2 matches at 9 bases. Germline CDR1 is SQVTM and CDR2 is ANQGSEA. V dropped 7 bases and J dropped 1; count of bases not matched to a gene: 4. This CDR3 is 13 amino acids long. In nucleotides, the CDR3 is TGCAGCGCTGGACTAGCGAGCCAAGAGACCCAGTACTTC. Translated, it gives CSAGLASQETQYF.

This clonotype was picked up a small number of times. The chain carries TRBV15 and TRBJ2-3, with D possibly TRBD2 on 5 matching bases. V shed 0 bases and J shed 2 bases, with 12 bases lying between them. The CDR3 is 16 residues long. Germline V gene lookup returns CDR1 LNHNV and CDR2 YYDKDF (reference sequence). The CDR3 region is CATSRDPSIFTDTQYF. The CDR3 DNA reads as TGTGCCACCAGCAGAGATCCTAGCATCTTCACAGATACGCAGTATTTT. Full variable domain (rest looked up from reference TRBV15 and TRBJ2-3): DAMVIQNPRYQVTQFGKPVTLSCSQTLNHNVMYWYQQKSSQAPKLLFHYYDKDFNNEADTPDNFQSRRPNTSFCFLDIRSPGLGDTAMYLCATSRDPSIFTDTQYFGPGTRLTVL.

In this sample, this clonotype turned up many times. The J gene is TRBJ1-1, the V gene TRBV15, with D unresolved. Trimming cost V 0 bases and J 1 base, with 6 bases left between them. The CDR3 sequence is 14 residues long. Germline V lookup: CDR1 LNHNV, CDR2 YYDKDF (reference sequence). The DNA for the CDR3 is TGTGCCACCAGCAGAGATCGGGAGAACACTGAAGCTTTCTTT. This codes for CATSRDRENTEAFF.

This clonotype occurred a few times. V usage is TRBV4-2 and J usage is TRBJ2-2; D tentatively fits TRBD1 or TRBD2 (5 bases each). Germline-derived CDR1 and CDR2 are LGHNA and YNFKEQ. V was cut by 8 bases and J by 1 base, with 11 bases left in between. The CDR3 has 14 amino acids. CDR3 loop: CASGTQGNTGELFF. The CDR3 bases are TGTGCCAGCGGGACCCAGGGGAACACCGGGGAGCTGTTTTTT.

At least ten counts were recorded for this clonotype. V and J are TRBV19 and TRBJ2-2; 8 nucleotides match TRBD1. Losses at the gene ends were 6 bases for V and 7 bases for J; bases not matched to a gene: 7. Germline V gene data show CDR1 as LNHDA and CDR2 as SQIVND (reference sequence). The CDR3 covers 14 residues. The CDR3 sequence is CASSRTGYDGELFF. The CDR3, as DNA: TGTGCCAGTAGCAGGACAGGGTACGACGGGGAGCTGTTTTTT.

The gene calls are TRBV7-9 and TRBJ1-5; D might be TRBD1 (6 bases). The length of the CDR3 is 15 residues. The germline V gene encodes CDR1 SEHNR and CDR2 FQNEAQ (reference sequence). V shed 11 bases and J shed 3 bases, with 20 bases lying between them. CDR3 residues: CAGAGVRGYNQPQHF. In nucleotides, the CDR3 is TGTGCCGGCGCAGGGGTCAGGGGATACAATCAGCCCCAGCATTTT.